Listed here are 26 T cell receptor beta chains from one sample, sequenced in a study of T cell responses to AZD1222 COVID-19 vaccine. The assay was immunoSEQ multiplex PCR, and TCRdb's table has in-frame clones only and misses some. The sample has around 96,000 clones, 88% seen once; the top ten hold roughly 2.8%. This specimen was peripheral blood, taken on day 0 of AZD1222 vaccination. All receptors come from an adult in good health.

The rearrangement uses TRBV30 and TRBJ1-1; no clear D. The CDR3 extends over 15 amino acids. The V end was cut by 0 bases, the J end by 7 bases, with 18 bases between. The V gene's germline CDR1 is GTSNPN and CDR2 SVGIG (reference sequence). The CDR3 region has the DNA TGTGCCTGGAGTGTGAAGGGAGGGAGGCCCGGTGAAGCTTTCTTT. Its protein is CAWSVKGGRPGEAFF.

This clone has just one count. This chain's CDR3 is CSARQLEKLFF. CDR3 nucleotides: TGCAGTGCTAGACAGTTGGAAAAACTGTTTTTT. The chain uses TRBV20-1 and TRBJ1-4, with unresolved D. CDR3 length: 11 residues. Germline V CDR1 and CDR2: DFQATT, SNEGSKA (reference sequence). The V end was cut by 2 bases, the J end by 8 bases, with 6 bases between.

CDR3 bases: TGTGCCAGCCAGACTAGCGGGGAGCTGTTTTTT. Amino acid sequence: CASQTSGELFF. The rearrangement uses TRBV7-2 and TRBJ2-2; D might be TRBD2 (6 bases). CDR1 is SGHTA and CDR2 is FQGNSA in the germline V gene. Between the trimmed V and J ends, which lost 8 bases and 7 bases, there was a span of 8 bases. The CDR3 consists of 11 residues. The full variable domain, with the rest looked up from reference TRBV7-2 and TRBJ2-2, is GAGVSQSPSNKVTEKGKDVELRCDPISGHTALYWYRQSLGQGLEFLIYFQGNSAPDKSGLPSDRFSAERTGGSVSTLTIQRTQQEDSAVYLCASQTSGELFFGEGSRLTVL.

The chain links TRBV4-3 to TRBJ2-3; possibly TRBD2 for D (5 bases). V was shortened by 0 bases and J by 0 bases, with 13 bases between the two germline ends. This CDR3 comprises 17 residues. Germline V gene data show CDR1 as LGHNA and CDR2 as YSLEER. CDR3 in DNA: TGCGCCAGCAGCCAAGATCTGAGGGCAGCTAGCACAGATACGCAGTATTTT. This sequence encodes CASSQDLRAASTDTQYF.

The rearrangement uses TRBV28 and TRBJ1-2; 8 bases fit TRBD1. The CDR3 is 12 amino acids. The germline gives CDR1 MDHEN, CDR2 SYDVKM. V was clipped by 6 bases and J by 4 bases; unmatched bases: 1. For the CDR3, the DNA is TGTGCCAGCAGGGACAGGGTCTATGGCTACACCTTC. Protein: CASRDRVYGYTF.

The chain couples TRBV7-3 to TRBJ2-2, with 8 bases fitting TRBD2. The CDR3 runs to 17 residues. V trimming: 5 bases; J trimming: 3 bases; junction bases outside the gene matches: 11. Germline V gives CDR1 SGHTA, CDR2 FQGTGA. CDR3 loop: CASSPISGGLDTGELFF. Written as DNA, the CDR3 is TGTGCCAGCAGCCCCATTTCGGGGGGGCTGGACACCGGGGAGCTGTTTTTT. The full variable domain, rest sourced from reference TRBV7-3 and TRBJ2-2, is GAGVSQTPSNKVTEKGKYVELRCDPISGHTALYWYRQSLGQGPEFLIYFQGTGAADDSGLPNDRFFAVRPEGSVSTLKIQRTERGDSAVYLCASSPISGGLDTGELFFGEGSRLTVL.

The rearrangement links TRBV3-1 (or the pseudogene TRBV3-2) to TRBJ2-3; TRBD1 might be the D (6 bases). In germline, CDR1 is LGHDT, CDR2 YNNKEL (reference sequence). V was trimmed by 4 bases and J by 4 bases, leaving 9 bases between them. The CDR3 is made up of 13 amino acids. This chain's CDR3 is CASSPYRADTQYF. The CDR3 nucleotides read TGTGCCAGCAGCCCTTACAGGGCAGATACGCAGTATTTT.

The V and J genes are TRBV5-1 and TRBJ2-2; D possibly corresponds to TRBD1 (5 bases). This CDR3 region has 15 residues. The V end lost 3 bases, the J end lost 7 bases, and 16 bases lay between the germline ends. CDR1 SGHRS and CDR2 YFSETQ come from the germline V gene. This chain's CDR3 is CASSSFRVQGGELFF. The CDR3 DNA reads as TGCGCCAGCAGCTCCTTCAGGGTACAAGGCGGGGAGCTGTTTTTT.

In the case of this clone: Other DNA sequences in this sample translate to the same CDR3. J is TRBJ1-1 and V is TRBV7-2; TRBD1 agrees at 7 bases. V trimming: 3 bases; J trimming: 4 bases; junction bases outside the gene matches: 2. Germline CDR1 SGHTA, CDR2 FQGNSA. This CDR3 is 13 amino acids long. In DNA, the CDR3 is TGTGCCAGCAGCTTCAGGGGGGGCACTGAAGCTTTCTTT. It codes for CASSFRGGTEAFF.

This clone was observed a handful of times. The chain recombines TRBV2 with TRBJ2-3; D unresolved. Germline CDR1 SNHLY, CDR2 FYNNEI. The CDR3 loop spans 16 amino acids. With 8 bases removed from V and 0 bases from J, the gap between germline ends came to 18 bases. The CDR3 region has the DNA TGTGCCAGCGGACGCCCCTGGGCCGCTAGCACAGATACGCAGTATTTT. Translation: CASGRPWAASTDTQYF.

The chain recombines TRBV5-5 with TRBJ1-1; D unclear. Germline CDR1 reads SGHKS; CDR2 reads YYEKEE (reference sequence). Trimming removed 0 bases at V and 4 bases at J, with 10 bases between. This CDR3 is built from 14 residues. CDR3 sequence: CASSLATARTEAFF. CDR3 sequence (DNA): TGTGCCAGCAGCTTGGCCACAGCGCGCACTGAAGCTTTCTTT.

This chain joins TRBV6-5 and TRBJ2-1; D is unclear. The CDR3 is 13 residues long. V lost 5 bases to trimming and J lost 2 bases, with 7 bases between them. Germline V gene sequence: CDR1 MNHEY, CDR2 SVGAGI. CDR3 DNA sequence: TGTGCCAGCAGTAGAACGACCTACAATGAGCAGTTCTTC. Translating gives CASSRTTYNEQFF.

The J gene is TRBJ1-3, the V gene TRBV18; D is unclear. V lost 8 bases and J 0 bases, leaving 11 bases between the germline ends. Germline V gene sequence: CDR1 KGHSH, CDR2 LQKENI. This CDR3 is 14 amino acids long. Written as DNA, the CDR3 is TGTGCCAGCCTGGACGAGGACTCTGGAAACACCATATATTTT. Translating gives CASLDEDSGNTIYF.

The V call is TRBV6-4, the J call TRBJ2-3; D gene unclear. The ends were cut back, 3 bases at V and 1 base at J, with 5 bases in the middle. The CDR3 is made up of 13 amino acids. Germline-derived CDR1 and CDR2 are MRHNA and SNTAGT. CDR3: CASSDGGTDTQYF. CDR3 bases: TGTGCCAGCAGTGATGGCGGCACAGATACGCAGTATTTT.

The rearrangement links TRBV1 to TRBJ2-2; the table calls TRBD1, which could not be checked here. TRBV1 is a recognized pseudogene. This CDR3 region has 14 residues. The CDR3 region is CTSSDNSNTGELFF. As DNA, the CDR3 is TGCACCAGCAGCGACAACTCCAACACCGGGGAGCTGTTTTTT.

The chain carries TRBV7-2 and TRBJ1-3; 7 positions match TRBD1. V lost 5 bases, J lost 4 bases, and 8 bases stayed unmatched. This CDR3 has 15 amino acids. Germline CDR1 and CDR2: SGHTA and FQGNSA. The CDR3 coding sequence is TGTGCCAGCAGCCCGCCGACAGGGATCGGAAACACCATATATTTT. The encoded protein is CASSPPTGIGNTIYF.

CDR3 loop: CASSLLSGGAVVEEQYF. CDR3 coding DNA: TGTGCCAGCAGTTTATTAAGCGGGGGGGCTGTTGTGGAAGAGCAGTACTTC. The chain is built from TRBV7-6 and TRBJ2-7; TRBD2 matches at 10 bases. Trimming took 6 bases from V and 7 from J; bases not matched to a gene: 18. CDR1 SGHVS and CDR2 FNYEAQ come from the germline V gene. This CDR3 has 17 amino acids.

V gene TRBV7-2 combines with J gene TRBJ1-3; a possible D gene is TRBD1 (5 bases). Trimming removed 6 bases from V and 0 bases from J, with 18 bases in between. The CDR3 contains 17 residues. Germline V lookup: CDR1 SGHTA, CDR2 FQGNSA. The CDR3 nucleotides read TGTGCCAGCAGTTACCGGGAGGGTGGGGGCTCTGGAAACACCATATATTTT. Amino acids: CASSYREGGGSGNTIYF.

The chain has TRBV9 and TRBJ2-2, with 8 bases that match TRBD2. The germline V gene encodes CDR1 SGDLS and CDR2 YYNGEE. The CDR3 runs to 15 residues. V lost 4 bases to trimming and J lost 4 bases; unmatched junction nucleotides: 6. For the CDR3, the DNA is TGTGCCAGCAGCCGATATAGCGGGGCCACCGGGGAGCTGTTTTTT. This translates into CASSRYSGATGELFF.

The V gene is TRBV6-5, the J gene TRBJ1-5; D is ambiguous. The CDR3 loop spans 13 amino acids. Germline V gene data show CDR1 as MNHEY and CDR2 as SVGAGI. With 0 bases removed from V and 3 bases from J, the gap between germline ends came to 3 bases. CDR3 DNA: TGTGCCAGCAGTTACTCTAACAATCAGCCCCAGCATTTT. It encodes CASSYSNNQPQHF.

The J gene is TRBJ2-3, the V gene TRBV15; possibly TRBD2 for D (7 bases). There are 15 residues in the CDR3. Germline values: CDR1 LNHNV, CDR2 YYDKDF (reference sequence). Trimming took 5 bases from V and 2 from J, leaving 14 bases between them. CDR3 residues: CATSLEGDYTDTQYF. The CDR3 DNA is TGTGCCACCAGCCTAGAGGGGGACTACACAGATACGCAGTATTTT.

This clone was counted once. The same CDR3 can be traced to other DNA sequences in this sample. J is TRBJ1-1 and V is TRBV6-5; D uncertain. The germline V gene has CDR1 MNHEY and CDR2 SVGAGI. CDR3 length: 14 residues. V lost 0 bases and J 1 base, leaving 6 bases between the germline ends. The CDR3 DNA sequence: TGTGCCAGCAGTTACTCGGGAGGGAACACTGAAGCTTTCTTT. Amino acids: CASSYSGGNTEAFF.

The chain employs TRBV19 and TRBJ1-5; maybe TRBD1 (5 bases). Between the trimmed V and J ends, which lost 4 bases and 3 bases, there was a span of 10 bases. The CDR3 runs 14 residues. Germline-derived CDR1 and CDR2 are LNHDA and SQIVND (reference sequence). In DNA form, the CDR3 reads TGTGCCAGTAGTACGCTGGGGACCAATCAGCCCCAGCATTTT. As protein: CASSTLGTNQPQHF.

The chain links TRBV6-6 to TRBJ2-2; the match to TRBD2 covers 7 bases. The junction had 0 bases not matched to a gene; V was cut back by 2 bases and J by 3 bases. The CDR3 totals 14 residues. The germline V gene has CDR1 MNHNY and CDR2 SVGAGI (reference sequence). This chain's CDR3 is CASSYAGDTGELFF. CDR3 coding DNA: TGTGCCAGCAGTTACGCGGGGGACACCGGGGAGCTGTTTTTT.

This clone was recorded once. V is TRBV6-5 and J is TRBJ2-3, with D perhaps matching TRBD1 (5 bases). The CDR3 consists of 15 residues. The V gene's germline CDR1 is MNHEY and CDR2 SVGAGI. Deletions cut 0 bases from V and 6 bases from J, with 13 bases between. The CDR3 region has the DNA TGTGCCAGCAGTTACTCGGGCGGACACACCGATACGCAGTATTTT. Its protein is CASSYSGGHTDTQYF.

CDR3 in DNA: TGTGCCAGCAGTTACTCGAGGTACACCGGGGAGCTGTTTTTT. This codes for CASSYSRYTGELFF. The chain has TRBV6-5 and TRBJ2-2; D ambiguous. This CDR3 has 14 residues. Germline V gene data show CDR1 as MNHEY and CDR2 as SVGAGI. V shed 0 bases and J shed 3 bases, with 5 bases lying between them.